The 12 T cell receptor beta chains given below trace back to one sample, sequenced in a study of OX40 agonist ivuxolimab in advanced cancers. Profiling relied on immunoSEQ multiplex PCR, and the TCRdb table lists in-frame clones only, not all of them. The sample lists 75,000 to 80,000 clones, around 87% occurring once. Sequenced here: CD4+ or CD8+ T cells sorted from blood, sampled in a trial of the OX40 agonist ivuxolimab. The receptors originated from an adult with an advanced solid tumor such as melanoma, head and neck, liver or kidney cancer.

The chain recombines TRBV5-1 with TRBJ2-3, with a weak D call TRBD2 (5 bases). The CDR3 totals 15 residues. V was shortened by 4 bases and J by 0 bases, with 12 bases between the two germline ends. Germline CDR1 SGHRS, CDR2 YFSETQ. The CDR3 DNA reads TGCGCCAGCAGCCCACCCCGAGGGAGCACAGATACGCAGTATTTT. Translated: CASSPPRGSTDTQYF.

The chain uses TRBV5-1 and TRBJ2-3, with D hard to call. Germline CDR1 and CDR2: SGHRS and YFSETQ. Trimming removed 0 bases from V and 6 bases from J, with 11 bases in between. The CDR3 consists of 14 residues. Here the CDR3 reads CASSLAPPTDTQYF. The CDR3 DNA reads as TGCGCCAGCAGCTTGGCACCGCCGACGGATACGCAGTATTTT. Combining the CDR3 with reference TRBV5-1 and TRBJ2-3 gives the whole variable domain KAGVTQTPRYLIKTRGQQVTLSCSPISGHRSVSWYQQTPGQGLQFLFEYFSETQRNKGNFPGRFSGRQFSNSRSEMNVSTLELGDSALYLCASSLAPPTDTQYFGPGTRLTVL.

The rearrangement links TRBV5-1 to TRBJ2-5; D might be TRBD1 (5 bases). Germline V gives CDR1 SGHRS, CDR2 YFSETQ. This CDR3 has 14 residues. V lost 4 bases to trimming and J lost 3 bases, with 13 bases between them. CDR3 sequence reads: CASSPLGRKETQYF. As DNA, the CDR3 is TGCGCCAGCAGCCCCCTGGGGCGCAAAGAGACCCAGTACTTC.

The genes are TRBV18 and TRBJ2-5; 10 nucleotides align to TRBD2. In germline, CDR1 is KGHSH, CDR2 LQKENI. V trimming: 6 bases; J trimming: 3 bases; junction bases outside the gene matches: 7. This CDR3 is 15 amino acids long. In DNA, the CDR3 is TGTGCCAGCTCCCACAAAGGACTAGCGGAAGAGACCCAGTACTTC. Protein: CASSHKGLAEETQYF.

The chain carries TRBV5-6 and TRBJ1-1, with D perhaps matching TRBD1 (5 bases). CDR3 size: 16 residues. Germline V lookup: CDR1 SGHDT, CDR2 YYEEEE. Trimming removed 0 bases at V and 0 bases at J, with 12 bases between. CDR3 nucleotides: TGTGCCAGCAGCTTGGCCCCGGGACGGATGAACACTGAAGCTTTCTTT. It yields the protein CASSLAPGRMNTEAFF.

V and J are TRBV5-1 and TRBJ1-1, with TRBD1 as a possible D gene (5 bases). The CDR3 length is 14 residues. Germline V gene data show CDR1 as SGHRS and CDR2 as YFSETQ. The V end lost 4 bases, the J end lost 0 bases, and 10 bases lay between the germline ends. The CDR3 reads CASSKTEMNTEAFF. DNA of the CDR3: TGCGCCAGCAGCAAGACAGAGATGAACACTGAAGCTTTCTTT.

V usage is TRBV5-4 and J usage is TRBJ2-7; D possibly corresponds to TRBD1 (6 bases). In germline, CDR1 is SGHNT, CDR2 YYREEE (reference sequence). V lost 4 bases and J 5 bases, leaving 19 bases between the germline ends. This CDR3 comprises 15 residues. The CDR3 protein is CASSRPGHDVNEQYF. CDR3 sequence (DNA): TGTGCCAGCAGCAGACCGGGACATGATGTCAACGAGCAGTACTTC.

The chain recombines TRBV5-1 with TRBJ2-5; D is undetermined. Looked up from germline, CDR1 is SGHRS and CDR2 is YFSETQ. The CDR3 sequence is 11 residues long. V shed 0 bases and J shed 3 bases, with 0 bases lying between them. The CDR3 DNA is TGCGCCAGCAGCTTGGAAGAGACCCAGTACTTC. Its translation: CASSLEETQYF.

V gene TRBV6-1 combines with J gene TRBJ2-7; 7 nucleotides match TRBD2. J was trimmed by 4 bases and V by 8 bases; bases with no gene match: 2. Germline values: CDR1 MNHNS, CDR2 SASEGT. The CDR3 length is 11 residues. Here the CDR3 reads CASVSGYEQYF. CDR3 nucleotide sequence: TGTGCCAGCGTTAGCGGGTACGAGCAGTACTTC.

The chain uses TRBV2 and TRBJ1-3; TRBD1 is a possible D gene (5 bases). This CDR3 is 16 amino acids long. Germline loops: CDR1 SNHLY, CDR2 FYNNEI. Trimming took off 2 bases at V and 4 bases at J, with 15 bases between the two ends. The CDR3 protein is CASSERRPGRGNTIYF. CDR3 DNA: TGTGCCAGCAGTGAAAGGAGGCCAGGGAGAGGAAACACCATATATTTT.

This sequence joins TRBV10-1 and TRBJ2-4; 11 nucleotides agree with TRBD1. Germline values: CDR1 WNHNN, CDR2 SYGVQD (reference sequence). V dropped 3 bases and J dropped 8; count of bases not matched to a gene: 6. There are 15 residues in the CDR3. The CDR3 spells CASSEGTGGRDIQYF. The DNA of the CDR3 is TGCGCCAGCAGTGAAGGGACAGGGGGTAGGGACATTCAGTACTTC.

This chain connects TRBV6-5 to TRBJ2-5; D ambiguous. V lost 6 bases to trimming and J lost 2 bases, with 13 bases between them. The CDR3 runs 14 residues. CDR1 is MNHEY, CDR2 SVGAGI, per germline. Written as DNA, the CDR3 is TGTGCCAGCAGCTACGGGCGAAAACAAGAGACCCAGTACTTC. Translated, it gives CASSYGRKQETQYF.